The clone carrying this TCR beta chain was detected only once. A single record per CDR3 protein comes from TCRdb applying MiXCR to the 5' RACE reads. The top ten clones hold 9% to 15% of a sample with approximately 77,000 distinct CDR3 sequences, about 14% of them seen once. This CDR3 spans 15 amino acids. V was clipped by 3 bases and J by 0 bases, with 10 bases between them. CDR1 is SGHAT and CDR2 is FQDESV in the germline V gene (reference sequence). This specimen belongs to a study of early T cells in non-severe SARS-CoV-2 infection. Sequencing used whole blood. The chain has TRBV11-1 and TRBJ2-3; no definite D call. The clonotype was recovered from an adult who was a healthcare worker with PCR-confirmed SARS-CoV-2 infection or an uninfected control (not recorded which). In nucleotides, the CDR3 is TGTGCCAGCAGCTTCGGCGGATACAGCACAGATACGCAGTATTTT. It codes for CASSFGGYSTDTQYF.